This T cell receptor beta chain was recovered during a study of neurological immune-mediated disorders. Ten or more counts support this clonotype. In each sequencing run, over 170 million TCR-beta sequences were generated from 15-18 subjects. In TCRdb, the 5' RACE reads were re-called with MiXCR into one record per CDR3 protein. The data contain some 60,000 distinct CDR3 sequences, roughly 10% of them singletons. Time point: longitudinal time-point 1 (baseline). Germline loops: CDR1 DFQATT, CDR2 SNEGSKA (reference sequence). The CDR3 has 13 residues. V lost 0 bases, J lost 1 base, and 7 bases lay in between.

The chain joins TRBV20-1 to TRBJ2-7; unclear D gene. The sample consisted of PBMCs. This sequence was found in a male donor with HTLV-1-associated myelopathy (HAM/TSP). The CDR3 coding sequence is TGCAGTGCTAGAGAAGACACTTCCTACGAGCAGTACTTC. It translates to CSAREDTSYEQYF.